Below, 21 T cell receptor beta chains from the same sample are listed, as sequenced in a study of cytomegalovirus exposure and HLA in healthy donors. PCR amplification relied on 60 Vbeta primers (plus 13 Jbeta primers). Profiled with immunoSEQ multiplex PCR; TCRdb holds only in-frame clones, not every one. Here the sample spans about 160,000 clones, approximately 78% being singletons. The sequenced sample was PBMCs. The receptors originated from a woman aged 18-35 years in good health and CMV-seronegative.

The chain combines TRBV18 with TRBJ1-1; D gene ambiguous. From germline, CDR1 is KGHSH and CDR2 LQKENI. V lost 0 bases and J 1 base, leaving 9 bases between the germline ends. This CDR3 contains 15 residues. CDR3 DNA: TGTGCCAGCTCACCACCGTATCAGGAGAACACTGAAGCTTTCTTT. Translating gives CASSPPYQENTEAFF.

The chain links TRBV28 to TRBJ2-7, with 11 positions matching TRBD2. Germline lookup yields CDR1 MDHEN and CDR2 SYDVKM. Trimming took 5 bases from V and 5 from J; bases not matched to a gene: 5. This CDR3 region has 14 residues. CDR3 loop: CASSQTSGKNEQYF. CDR3 DNA: TGTGCCAGCAGTCAGACTAGCGGGAAAAACGAGCAGTACTTC. The complete variable domain, with remaining parts taken from reference TRBV28 and TRBJ2-7, reads DVKVTQSSRYLVKRTGEKVFLECVQDMDHENMFWYRQDPGLGLRLIYFSYDVKMKEKGDIPEGYSVSREKKERFSLILESASTNQTSMYLCASSQTSGKNEQYFGPGTRLTVT.

This clone appeared a single time. The chain joins TRBV7-9 to TRBJ2-1, with TRBD1 identical over 7 bases. CDR1 SEHNR and CDR2 FQNEAQ come from the germline V gene (reference sequence). After removal of 3 bases from V and 8 bases from J, the junction contained 4 bases not matched to a gene. The CDR3 consists of 13 residues. The CDR3 sequence: CASSFGQVYEQFF. As DNA, the CDR3 is TGTGCCAGCAGCTTTGGACAGGTCTATGAGCAGTTCTTC.

This chain links TRBV11-2 with TRBJ2-2; D might be TRBD1 (5 bases). The CDR3 runs 14 residues. Trimming left V 11 bases short and J 3 bases short, with 16 bases between. Germline assignment: CDR1 SGHAT and CDR2 FQNNGV. In DNA form, the CDR3 reads TGTGCCTCCAGCTTCCCAGGGTACACCGGGGAGCTGTTTTTT. It is translated as CASSFPGYTGELFF.

The gene calls are TRBV6-6 and TRBJ1-6; D remains unclear. The CDR3 sequence is 14 residues long. Germline CDR1 reads MNHNY; CDR2 reads SVGAGI (reference sequence). Trimming shortened V by 2 bases and J by 4 bases, and 6 bases separated the two germline ends. This CDR3 reads CASSYGQYNSPLHF. The CDR3 bases are TGTGCCAGCAGTTACGGCCAATATAATTCACCCCTCCACTTT.

The gene calls are TRBV2 and TRBJ2-2; 7 nucleotides agree with TRBD2. Germline CDR1 and CDR2: SNHLY and FYNNEI. V lost 7 bases to trimming and J lost 2 bases; unmatched junction nucleotides: 7. This CDR3 has 15 amino acids. CDR3 protein: CASISGAGNTGELFF. The CDR3 nucleotides are TGTGCCAGCATATCTGGAGCGGGAAACACCGGGGAGCTGTTTTTT.

The chain has TRBV5-1 and TRBJ1-1; 8 bases align to TRBD1. This CDR3 region has 16 residues. The germline V gene has CDR1 SGHRS and CDR2 YFSETQ. The V segment lost 3 bases and the J segment 0 bases; nucleotides outside the gene matches: 7. CDR3 coding DNA: TGCGCCAGCAGCTATGGACAGGGCCGGTTGAACACTGAAGCTTTCTTT. It encodes CASSYGQGRLNTEAFF.

The chain carries TRBV6-6 and TRBJ2-1; 8 bases are a match to TRBD1. V dropped 3 bases and J dropped 5; count of bases not matched to a gene: 3. CDR1 MNHNY and CDR2 SVGAGI come from the germline V gene (reference sequence). This CDR3 comprises 14 residues. CDR3 in DNA: TGTGCCAGCAGTTATGGGGGACAGGACAATGAGCAGTTCTTC. Protein: CASSYGGQDNEQFF.

This rearrangement joins TRBV7-2 to TRBJ2-5, with TRBD2 identical over 12 bases. After removal of 0 bases from V and 7 bases from J, the junction contained 3 bases not matched to a gene. CDR1 and CDR2 from the germline V gene are SGHTA and FQGNSA. This CDR3 contains 15 residues. The CDR3 bases are TGTGCCAGCAGCTTAGCGCTAGCGGGAGGGTGGACCCAGTACTTC. This sequence encodes CASSLALAGGWTQYF. Looking up the rest from reference TRBV7-2 and TRBJ2-5 gives the full variable domain: GAGVSQSPSNKVTEKGKDVELRCDPISGHTALYWYRQSLGQGLEFLIYFQGNSAPDKSGLPSDRFSAERTGGSVSTLTIQRTQQEDSAVYLCASSLALAGGWTQYFGPGTRLLVL.

Only a few counts were recorded for this clone. The rearrangement uses TRBV7-3 and TRBJ1-1, with TRBD1 matching over 8 bases. Germline CDR1 reads SGHTA; CDR2 reads FQGTGA. V trimming: 10 bases; J trimming: 3 bases; junction bases outside the gene matches: 10. This CDR3 is 14 amino acids long. CDR3 residues: CATNPTGVDTEAFF. CDR3 bases: TGTGCCACCAACCCGACAGGGGTTGACACTGAAGCTTTCTTT.

This clone was counted between two and nine times. The chain is built from TRBV25-1 and TRBJ1-6; 9 bases align to TRBD1. This CDR3 has 18 residues. The germline gives CDR1 MGHDK, CDR2 SYGVNS. With 1 base clipped from V and 8 bases from J, the junction kept 12 bases outside the gene matches. For the CDR3, the DNA is TGTGCCAGCAGTGAATCTGGGACAGGGCGCCTTCGAGATTCACCCCTCCACTTT. It encodes CASSESGTGRLRDSPLHF.

This clone has only a few counts. CDR3 amino acids: CASSDSARYEQYF. The DNA of the CDR3 is TGTGCCAGCTCAGACAGTGCTCGGTACGAGCAGTACTTC. The rearrangement uses TRBV19 and TRBJ2-7; tentative D call: TRBD1 (5 bases). V was clipped by 9 bases and J by 4 bases, with 16 bases between them. The CDR3 has 13 residues. Per germline, CDR1 LNHDA and CDR2 SQIVND (reference sequence).

The chain links TRBV5-1 to TRBJ2-1, with 9 bases aligning to TRBD1. V lost 1 base and J lost 5; bases outside the gene matches: 4. This CDR3 comprises 15 residues. Germline CDR1 is SGHRS and CDR2 is YFSETQ. The CDR3: CASSLMGQGHNEQFF. The CDR3 bases are TGCGCCAGCAGCTTGATGGGACAGGGCCACAATGAGCAGTTCTTC. Full variable domain (remainder filled in from reference TRBV5-1 and TRBJ2-1): KAGVTQTPRYLIKTRGQQVTLSCSPISGHRSVSWYQQTPGQGLQFLFEYFSETQRNKGNFPGRFSGRQFSNSRSEMNVSTLELGDSALYLCASSLMGQGHNEQFFGPGTRLTVL.

This chain joins TRBV19 and TRBJ1-1; D remains unclear. Trimming cost V 6 bases and J 0 bases, with 14 bases left between them. This CDR3 spans 15 amino acids. CDR1 is LNHDA and CDR2 is SQIVND in the germline V gene (reference sequence). This chain's CDR3 is CASSISTVMNTEAFF. CDR3 DNA sequence: TGTGCCAGTAGCATATCCACGGTAATGAACACTGAAGCTTTCTTT.

The rearrangement uses TRBV6-1 and TRBJ2-7; D possibly corresponds to TRBD1 (5 bases). Germline assignment: CDR1 MNHNS and CDR2 SASEGT. This CDR3 contains 11 residues. V lost 3 bases to trimming and J lost 6 bases, with 6 bases between them. The CDR3 here is CASSDRVEQYF. As DNA, the CDR3 is TGTGCCAGCAGTGACAGGGTCGAGCAGTACTTC.

The chain links TRBV28 to TRBJ2-6, with TRBD2 as a possible D gene (5 bases). The V gene's germline CDR1 is MDHEN and CDR2 SYDVKM. The CDR3 has 17 amino acids. The ends were cut back, 4 bases at V and 0 bases at J, with 13 bases in the middle. In DNA, the CDR3 is TGTGCCAGCAGTTCCGACCGAGGGCTCTCTGGGGCCAACGTCCTGACTTTC. Protein product: CASSSDRGLSGANVLTF. The whole variable domain, remainder taken from reference TRBV28 and TRBJ2-6, is DVKVTQSSRYLVKRTGEKVFLECVQDMDHENMFWYRQDPGLGLRLIYFSYDVKMKEKGDIPEGYSVSREKKERFSLILESASTNQTSMYLCASSSDRGLSGANVLTFGAGSRLTVL.

The chain is built from TRBV6-5 and TRBJ2-1, with a weak D call TRBD2 (7 bases). V was clipped by 6 bases and J by 6 bases, with 18 bases between them. Germline V gives CDR1 MNHEY, CDR2 SVGAGI. This CDR3 contains 15 residues. CDR3 in amino acids: CASRFTGGAGNEQFF. The CDR3 DNA is TGTGCCAGCAGATTTACTGGGGGGGCAGGCAATGAGCAGTTCTTC.

V and J are TRBV6-1 and TRBJ1-6; tentatively, D is TRBD1 (5 bases). Looked up from germline, CDR1 is MNHNS and CDR2 is SASEGT. Trimming pared 7 bases from V and 6 bases from J, leaving 16 bases between. The CDR3 extends over 15 amino acids. CDR3 nucleotide sequence: TGTGCCAGCACGGTTTCCGCAGGGTCTAATTCACCCCTCCACTTT. This encodes CASTVSAGSNSPLHF.

This clone came up once. The J gene is TRBJ2-7, the V gene TRBV10-3, with TRBD2 identical over 10 bases. This CDR3 contains 14 residues. Germline assignment: CDR1 ENHRY and CDR2 SYGVKD. Germline trimming cut 8 bases from V and 0 bases from J; bases unmatched to any gene: 4. CDR3 nucleotide sequence: TGTGCCATCGGTAGCGGGGGGAGCTCCTACGAGCAGTACTTC. It specifies CAIGSGGSSYEQYF.

The chain recombines TRBV4-1 with TRBJ2-7, with TRBD1 matching over 7 bases. The CDR3 is made up of 17 amino acids. CDR1 is MGHRA and CDR2 is YSYEKL in the germline V gene. V lost 3 bases to trimming and J lost 0 bases; unmatched junction nucleotides: 11. The CDR3 bases are TGCGCCAGCAGCCAGAGGACAGGATCAGACCTCTCCTACGAGCAGTACTTC. This gives the protein CASSQRTGSDLSYEQYF.

The chain employs TRBV5-1 and TRBJ2-7, with a weak D call TRBD2 (5 bases). The V gene lost 0 bases and the J gene lost 0 bases, with 7 bases spanning the gap. This CDR3 has 14 amino acids. The germline V gene has CDR1 SGHRS and CDR2 YFSETQ. This CDR3 is CASSLAGTSYEQYF. The DNA for the CDR3 is TGCGCCAGCAGCTTGGCGGGAACCTCCTACGAGCAGTACTTC. Full variable domain (remainder filled in from reference TRBV5-1 and TRBJ2-7): KAGVTQTPRYLIKTRGQQVTLSCSPISGHRSVSWYQQTPGQGLQFLFEYFSETQRNKGNFPGRFSGRQFSNSRSEMNVSTLELGDSALYLCASSLAGTSYEQYFGPGTRLTVT.